One and the same sample provided the 6 T cell receptor beta chains below, sequenced in a study of CD8+CD57+ T cells in acquired aplastic anemia. Genomic DNA constituted the template upon which TCR beta VDJ and CDR3 profiling was performed. In TCRdb, the reads were re-called with MiXCR into one record per CDR3 protein. The table lists more than 45,000 distinct CDR3 sequences, around 50% of them singletons, with around 17% in the top ten. Patients chosen for sequencing had shown CD8+CD57+ cell expansion by flow cytometry. The sequenced sample was sorted CD4+, CD8+, or CD8+CD57+ T cells (not recorded which) from PBMCs. The origin of the receptors is a human donor with aplastic anemia.

This chain joins TRBV2 and TRBJ1-1; 7 bases are a match to TRBD1. Germline trimming cut 3 bases from V and 1 base from J; bases unmatched to any gene: 2. Germline CDR1 SNHLY, CDR2 FYNNEI. There are 14 residues in the CDR3. Here the CDR3 reads CASSDGTANTEAFF. In DNA, the CDR3 is TGTGCCAGCAGTGATGGGACAGCGAACACTGAAGCTTTCTTT.

Many counts were recorded for this clonotype. CDR3 sequence: CASSHSTSNEQFF. CDR3 DNA sequence: TGCGCCAGCAGCCATAGTACTAGCAATGAGCAGTTCTTC. The rearrangement joins TRBV4-1 to TRBJ2-1, with D maybe TRBD2 (5 bases). There are 13 residues in the CDR3. CDR1 is MGHRA, CDR2 YSYEKL, per germline. V was trimmed by 3 bases and J by 6 bases, leaving 9 bases between them.

CDR3 residues: CASSSPPGRINQPQHF. CDR3 DNA: TGTGCCAGTAGTTCTCCCCCGGGACGGATTAATCAGCCCCAGCATTTT. V and J are TRBV19 and TRBJ1-5, with D perhaps TRBD1 (5 bases). Trimming removed 5 bases from V and 4 bases from J, with 18 bases in between. CDR1 LNHDA and CDR2 SQIVND come from the germline V gene (reference sequence). The CDR3 is 16 residues long.

The CDR3 region is CASSESVGGNGYTF. The CDR3 DNA follows: TGCGCCAGCAGTGAGTCAGTCGGGGGAAATGGCTACACCTTC. The genes are TRBV10-1 and TRBJ1-2, with a possible D match to TRBD1 (5 bases). Germline CDR1 WNHNN, CDR2 SYGVQD (reference sequence). The CDR3 has 14 amino acids. Trimming took 0 bases from V and 6 from J, leaving 11 bases between them.

This chain links TRBV19 with TRBJ1-5; D may be TRBD1 (5 bases). Per the germline V gene, CDR1 is LNHDA and CDR2 is SQIVND (reference sequence). The CDR3 spans 14 residues. Trimming took 3 bases from V and 3 from J, leaving 9 bases between them. The CDR3 nucleotides read TGTGCCAGTAGTATCCGGGACCTCAATCAGCCCCAGCATTTT. Translation gives CASSIRDLNQPQHF.

The rearrangement links TRBV5-1 to TRBJ2-7; 7 bases align to TRBD1. This CDR3 is built from 13 residues. Germline assignment: CDR1 SGHRS and CDR2 YFSETQ. V lost 2 bases to trimming and J lost 7 bases; unmatched junction nucleotides: 6. For the CDR3, the DNA is TGCGCCAGCAGCTTTGAGGGGGCGCGGGAGCAGTACTTC. Residues: CASSFEGAREQYF.